One TCR beta chain is described in this entry. Its antigen remains unidentified. V shed 5 bases, J shed 4 bases, and the junction held 4 bases outside the gene matches. The CDR3 totals 13 residues. Looked up from germline, CDR1 is MNHEY and CDR2 is SVGAGI. These data belong to a study of beta chain features in type 1 diabetes. Notes on the study in general: Type 1 diabetes patients had moderately but significantly shorter TCRB CDR3s in all four CD4+ subsets. Cells with high TCR expression could be over-represented by cDNA sequencing.

Researchers reported sorting CD4+ naive, central memory, regulatory and stem cell-like memory cells via CD45RO/CCR7/CD25/CD127/CD95/CD27. Investigators reverse transcribed all isolated RNA, so they sequenced expressed TCRB transcripts. Assay used: immunoSEQ multiplex PCR; TCRdb lists only in-frame clones, some missing. The sample has around 150,000 clones, 6.9% seen once. The specimen was central memory CD4+ T cells from blood. The receptor was derived from a young woman in good health. The gene calls are TRBV6-5 and TRBJ1-1; TRBD1 agrees at 7 bases. CDR3 loop: CASSPTGFTEAFF. Written as DNA, the CDR3 is TGTGCCAGCAGTCCGACAGGGTTCACTGAAGCTTTCTTT.